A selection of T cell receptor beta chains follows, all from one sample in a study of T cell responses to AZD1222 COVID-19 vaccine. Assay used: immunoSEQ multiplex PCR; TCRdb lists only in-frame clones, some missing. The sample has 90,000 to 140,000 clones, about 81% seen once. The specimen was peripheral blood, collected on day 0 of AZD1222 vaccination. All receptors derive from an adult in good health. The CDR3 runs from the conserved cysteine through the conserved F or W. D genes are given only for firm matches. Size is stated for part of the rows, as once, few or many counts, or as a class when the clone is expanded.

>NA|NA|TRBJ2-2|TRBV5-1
CASSLGLDGTGELFF
TGCGCCAGCAGCTTGGGACTAGATGGCACCGGGGAGCTGTTTTTT
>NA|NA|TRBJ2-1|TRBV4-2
CASSPTTEGAYNEQFF
TGTGCCAGCAGCCCCACGACGGAAGGCGCCTACAATGAGCAGTTCTTC
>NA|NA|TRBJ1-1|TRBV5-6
CASSLRGVNTEAFF
TGTGCCAGCAGCTTACGGGGGGTGAACACTGAAGCTTTCTTT
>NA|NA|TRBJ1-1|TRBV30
CACNRAREAFF
TGTGCCTGCAACAGGGCTAGGGAAGCTTTCTTT
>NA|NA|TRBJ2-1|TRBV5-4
CASTGVHDEQFF
TGTGCCAGCACCGGGGTGCACGATGAGCAGTTCTTC
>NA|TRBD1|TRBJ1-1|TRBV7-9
CASSPYGTDTEAFF
TGTGCCAGCAGCCCTTATGGGACAGACACTGAAGCTTTCTTT
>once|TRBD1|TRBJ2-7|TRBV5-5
CASSFRRDSFYEQYF
TGTGCCAGCAGCTTTAGAAGGGACAGCTTCTACGAGCAGTACTTC
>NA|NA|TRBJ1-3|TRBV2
CASSEAWGNTIYF
TGTGCCAGCAGTGAAGCGTGGGGAAACACCATATATTTT
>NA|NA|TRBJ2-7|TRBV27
CASSLTAVTYEQYF
TGTGCCAGCAGTTTAACGGCAGTGACCTACGAGCAGTACTTC
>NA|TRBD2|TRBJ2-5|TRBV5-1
CASSLASGGAETQYF
TGCGCCAGCAGCTTGGCTAGCGGGGGGGCGGAGACCCAGTACTTC
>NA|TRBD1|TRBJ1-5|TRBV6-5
CASGTGNNQPQHF
TGTGCCAGCGGGACAGGGAACAATCAGCCCCAGCATTTT
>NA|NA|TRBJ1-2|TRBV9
CASSASYNYGYTF
TGTGCCAGCAGCGCAAGTTACAACTATGGCTACACCTTC
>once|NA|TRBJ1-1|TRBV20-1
CSASPGGDAEAFF
TGCAGTGCTAGTCCCGGGGGGGACGCTGAAGCTTTCTTT
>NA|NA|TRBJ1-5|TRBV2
CASSVQRNQPQHF
TGTGCCAGCAGTGTACAGCGCAATCAGCCCCAGCATTTT
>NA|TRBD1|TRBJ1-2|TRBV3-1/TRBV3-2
CASSQDLRGRGYTF
TGTGCCAGCAGCCAAGATCTCAGGGGGCGCGGCTACACCTTC
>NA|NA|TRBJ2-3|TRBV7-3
CASSVGRGFADTQYF
TGTGCCAGCAGCGTCGGAAGGGGATTTGCAGATACGCAGTATTTT
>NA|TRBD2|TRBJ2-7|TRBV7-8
CASSTGTSVSYEQYF
TGTGCCAGCAGCACCGGGACTAGCGTATCCTACGAGCAGTACTTC
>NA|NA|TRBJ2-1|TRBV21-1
CASSTRLAGGTYNEQFF
TGTGCCAGCAGCACGCGACTAGCGGGGGGAACATACAATGAGCAGTTCTTC
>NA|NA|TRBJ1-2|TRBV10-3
CAIHGSGYGYTF
TGTGCCATCCATGGTTCGGGCTATGGCTACACCTTC
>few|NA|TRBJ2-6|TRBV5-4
CASSISGSGANVLTF
TGTGCCAGCAGCATAAGCGGCTCTGGGGCCAACGTCCTGACTTTC
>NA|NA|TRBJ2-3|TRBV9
CASSEAATDTQYF
TGTGCCAGCAGCGAGGCAGCCACAGATACGCAGTATTTT
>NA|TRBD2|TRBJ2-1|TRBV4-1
CASSQVGTAGGYNEQFF
TGCGCCAGCAGCCAAGTGGGCACAGCGGGGGGGTACAATGAGCAGTTCTTC
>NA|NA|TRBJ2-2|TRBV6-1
CATKTAETTGELFF
TGTGCCACCAAAACTGCGGAAACCACCGGGGAGCTGTTTTTT
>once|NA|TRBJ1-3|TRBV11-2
CASSPPGARGNTIYF
TGTGCCAGCAGCCCTCCGGGGGCGCGTGGAAACACCATATATTTT
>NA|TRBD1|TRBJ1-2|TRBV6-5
CASSQTGTGNGYTF
TGTGCCAGCAGCCAGACCGGGACAGGGAATGGCTACACCTTC
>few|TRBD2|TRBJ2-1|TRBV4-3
CASSLPPRTSSSEQFF
TGCGCCAGCAGCCTTCCCCCTAGGACTAGTTCCAGTGAGCAGTTCTTC
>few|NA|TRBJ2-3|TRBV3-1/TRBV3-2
CASSQAFWGDTQYF
TGTGCCAGCAGCCAAGCTTTTTGGGGGGATACGCAGTATTTT
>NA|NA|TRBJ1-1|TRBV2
CASKESRTITEAFF
TGTGCCAGCAAAGAATCCAGGACGATCACTGAAGCTTTCTTT
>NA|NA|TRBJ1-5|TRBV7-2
CASSLARSNQPQHF
TGTGCCAGCAGCTTAGCCCGAAGCAATCAGCCCCAGCATTTT
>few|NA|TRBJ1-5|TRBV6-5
CASTTDSRDQPQHF
TGTGCCAGCACCACAGACAGCCGCGATCAGCCCCAGCATTTT
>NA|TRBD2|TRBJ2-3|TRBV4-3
CASSRAGVIDTQYF
TGCGCCAGCAGCCGGGCGGGGGTAATAGATACGCAGTATTTT
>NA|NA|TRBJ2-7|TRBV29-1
CSVLLSPYEQYF
TGCAGCGTTTTACTAAGCCCCTACGAGCAGTACTTC
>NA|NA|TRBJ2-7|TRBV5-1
CASSLEVRGEVSYEQYF
TGCGCCAGCAGCTTGGAGGTCAGGGGCGAGGTAAGCTACGAGCAGTACTTC
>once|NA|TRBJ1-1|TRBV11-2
CASSLLSFSRKNTEAFF
TGTGCCAGCAGCCTCCTATCCTTCAGTCGAAAAAACACTGAAGCTTTCTTT
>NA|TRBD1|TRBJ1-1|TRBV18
CASSPRTGENTEAFF
TGTGCCAGCTCACCGCGGACAGGGGAGAACACTGAAGCTTTCTTT
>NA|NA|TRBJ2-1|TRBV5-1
CASSLGQYNEQFF
TGCGCCAGCAGCTTGGGGCAGTACAATGAGCAGTTCTTC
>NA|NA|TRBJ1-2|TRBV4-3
CASSQGVLRARYGYTF
TGCGCCAGCAGCCAAGGGGTACTCAGAGCTAGGTATGGCTACACCTTC
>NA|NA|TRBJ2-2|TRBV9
CASSVYVGTAGAGELFF
TGTGCCAGCAGCGTATACGTGGGGACAGCGGGGGCCGGGGAGCTGTTTTTT
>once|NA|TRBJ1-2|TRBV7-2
CASSREGGGGGGYTF
TGTGCCAGCAGCCGGGAAGGGGGTGGAGGGGGGGGCTACACCTTC
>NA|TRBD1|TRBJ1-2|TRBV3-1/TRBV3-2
CASSPTGYGYTF
TGTGCCAGCAGCCCGACAGGGTATGGCTACACCTTC
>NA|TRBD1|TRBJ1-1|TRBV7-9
CASSLAGGRGGTEAFF
TGTGCCAGCAGCTTAGCAGGCGGCAGGGGGGGAACTGAAGCTTTCTTT
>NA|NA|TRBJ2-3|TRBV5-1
CASSFSPGDSDTQYF
TGCGCCAGCAGCTTTTCTCCCGGGGACTCAGATACGCAGTATTTT
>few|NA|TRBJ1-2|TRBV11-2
CASVGRNYGYTF
TGTGCCAGCGTGGGCAGGAACTATGGCTACACCTTC
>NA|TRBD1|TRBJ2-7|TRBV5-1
CASSPTGGISYEQYF
TGCGCCAGCAGCCCAACAGGGGGGATCTCCTACGAGCAGTACTTC
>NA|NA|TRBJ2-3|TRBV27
CASRPEPSPRYTDTQYF
TGTGCCAGCCGCCCCGAGCCTAGCCCGAGGTACACAGATACGCAGTATTTT
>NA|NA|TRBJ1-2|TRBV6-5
CAARGAGYGYTF
TGTGCCGCGCGGGGGGCCGGGTATGGCTACACCTTC
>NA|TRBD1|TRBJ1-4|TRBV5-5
CASSLRTGAYEKLFF
TGTGCCAGCAGCTTGAGGACAGGGGCTTATGAAAAACTGTTTTTT
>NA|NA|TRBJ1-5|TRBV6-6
CASGHNQPQHF
TGTGCCAGCGGACACAATCAGCCCCAGCATTTT
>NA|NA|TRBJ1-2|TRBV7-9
CASSLVGAGEIANYGYTF
TGTGCCAGCAGCTTAGTCGGGGCAGGGGAGATAGCTAACTATGGCTACACCTTC
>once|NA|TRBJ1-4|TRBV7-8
CASSLRQGGATNEKLFF
TGTGCCAGCAGCTTGAGGCAGGGAGGAGCAACTAATGAAAAACTGTTTTTT
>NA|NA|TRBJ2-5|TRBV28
CASSPPARVETQYF
TGTGCCAGCAGTCCCCCGGCTAGGGTAGAGACCCAGTACTTC
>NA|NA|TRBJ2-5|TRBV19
CASSPKGVAETQYF
TGTGCCAGTAGCCCGAAAGGGGTAGCAGAGACCCAGTACTTC
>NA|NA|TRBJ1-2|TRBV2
CASSERPGGSYGYTF
TGTGCCAGCAGTGAACGGCCTGGAGGTAGTTATGGCTACACCTTC
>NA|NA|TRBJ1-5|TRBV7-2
CASSLAGNNQPQHF
TGTGCCAGCAGCTTAGCCGGGAACAATCAGCCCCAGCATTTT
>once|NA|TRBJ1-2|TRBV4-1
CASSQDGVSRYGYTF
TGCGCCAGCAGCCAAGATGGTGTTTCGCGCTATGGCTACACCTTC
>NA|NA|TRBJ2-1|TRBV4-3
CASSQGLALNEQFF
TGCGCCAGCAGCCAAGGGCTAGCGCTTAATGAGCAGTTCTTC
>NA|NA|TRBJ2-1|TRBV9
CASSLGGVNEQFF
TGTGCCAGCAGCCTCGGGGGTGTCAATGAGCAGTTCTTC
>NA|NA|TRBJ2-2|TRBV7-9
CASVEGIDVMGELFF
TGTGCCAGCGTGGAGGGGATCGACGTAATGGGGGAGCTGTTTTTT